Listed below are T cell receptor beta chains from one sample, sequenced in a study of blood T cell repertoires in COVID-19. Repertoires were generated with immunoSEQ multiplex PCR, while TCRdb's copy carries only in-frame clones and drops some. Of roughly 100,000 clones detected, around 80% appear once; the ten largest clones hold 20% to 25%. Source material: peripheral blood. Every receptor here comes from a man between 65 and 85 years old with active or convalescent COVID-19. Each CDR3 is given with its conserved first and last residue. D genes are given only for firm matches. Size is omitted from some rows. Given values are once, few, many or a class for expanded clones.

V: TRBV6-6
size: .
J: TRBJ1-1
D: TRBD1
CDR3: CASSYRTGTNTEAFF
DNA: TGTGCCAGCAGTTACCGGACAGGGACGAACACTGAAGCTTTCTTT

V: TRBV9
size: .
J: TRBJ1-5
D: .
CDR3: CASSVGAENQPQHF
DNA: TGTGCCAGCAGCGTTGGGGCAGAAAATCAGCCCCAGCATTTT

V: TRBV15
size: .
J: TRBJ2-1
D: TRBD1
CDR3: CATSTIGQGADEQFF
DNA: TGTGCCACCAGCACTATTGGACAGGGGGCTGATGAGCAGTTCTTC

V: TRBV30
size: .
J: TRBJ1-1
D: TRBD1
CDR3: CAWSGTGSEAFF
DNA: TGTGCCTGGAGTGGGACAGGGTCTGAAGCTTTCTTT

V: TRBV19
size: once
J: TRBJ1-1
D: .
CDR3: CASSIARGNTEAFF
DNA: TGTGCCAGTAGTATAGCCAGGGGGAACACTGAAGCTTTCTTT

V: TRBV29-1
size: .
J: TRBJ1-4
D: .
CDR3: CSVEETRNEKLFF
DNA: TGCAGCGTTGAAGAGACCAGGAATGAAAAACTGTTTTTT

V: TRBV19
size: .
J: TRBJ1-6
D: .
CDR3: CASSPRGRGGSPLHF
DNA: TGTGCCAGTAGCCCGAGGGGCAGGGGCGGTTCACCCCTCCACTTT

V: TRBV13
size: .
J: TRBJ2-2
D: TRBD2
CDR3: CASSLGASGRTGELFF
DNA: TGTGCCAGCAGCTTAGGCGCTAGCGGGAGAACCGGGGAGCTGTTTTTT

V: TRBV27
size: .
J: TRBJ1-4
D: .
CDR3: CASTSRLSGNEKLFF
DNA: TGTGCCAGCACCTCCCGACTGAGCGGTAATGAAAAACTGTTTTTT

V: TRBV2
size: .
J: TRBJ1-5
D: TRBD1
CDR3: CASSVNGQGGQPQHF
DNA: TGTGCCAGCAGTGTTAACGGACAGGGAGGACAGCCCCAGCATTTT

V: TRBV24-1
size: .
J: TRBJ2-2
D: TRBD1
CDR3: CATSDSGTGGGGELFF
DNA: TGTGCCACCAGTGACTCCGGGACAGGGGGCGGCGGGGAGCTGTTTTTT

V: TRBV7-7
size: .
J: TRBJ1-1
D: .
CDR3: CASSPTENTEAFF
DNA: TGTGCCAGCAGCCCTACAGAGAACACTGAAGCTTTCTTT

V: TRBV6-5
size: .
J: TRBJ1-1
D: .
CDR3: CASTPGGAQDTEAFF
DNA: TGTGCCAGCACCCCGGGAGGGGCTCAGGACACTGAAGCTTTCTTT

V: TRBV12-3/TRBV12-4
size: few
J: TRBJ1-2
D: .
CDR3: CASSLGFYGYTF
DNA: TGTGCCAGCAGCCTTGGCTTCTATGGCTACACCTTC

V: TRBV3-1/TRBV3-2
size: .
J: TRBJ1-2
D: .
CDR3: CASSPHGVAGYTF
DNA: TGTGCCAGCAGCCCCCACGGGGTGGCTGGCTACACCTTC

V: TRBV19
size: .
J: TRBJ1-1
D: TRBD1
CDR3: CASSGGQGAAGTEAFF
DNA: TGTGCCAGTAGTGGCGGACAGGGGGCGGCTGGCACTGAAGCTTTCTTT

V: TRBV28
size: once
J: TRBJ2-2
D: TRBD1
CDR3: CALGDRNTGELFF
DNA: TGTGCACTTGGGGACAGAAACACCGGGGAGCTGTTTTTT

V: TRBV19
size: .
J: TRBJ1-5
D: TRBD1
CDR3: CATALPGQGAQPQHF
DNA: TGTGCCACAGCGTTACCGGGACAGGGGGCACAGCCCCAGCATTTT

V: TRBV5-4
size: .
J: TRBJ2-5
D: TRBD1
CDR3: CASSSTGAGETQYF
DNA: TGTGCCAGCAGCTCGACAGGGGCTGGAGAGACCCAGTACTTC

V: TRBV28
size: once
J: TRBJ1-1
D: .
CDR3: CASSLQGGSTEAFF
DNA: TGTGCCAGCAGTCTACAGGGAGGGTCGACTGAAGCTTTCTTT

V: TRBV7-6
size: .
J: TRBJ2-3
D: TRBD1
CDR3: CASSLKGQGAGDTQYF
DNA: TGTGCCAGCAGCTTGAAGGGACAGGGGGCTGGAGATACGCAGTATTTT

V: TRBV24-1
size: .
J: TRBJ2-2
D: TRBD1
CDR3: CATSDSDRGNTGELFF
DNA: TGTGCCACCAGTGATTCTGACAGGGGTAACACCGGGGAGCTGTTTTTT

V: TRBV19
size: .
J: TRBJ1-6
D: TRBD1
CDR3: CASSFDRDSPLHF
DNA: TGTGCCAGTAGCTTTGACAGGGATTCACCCCTCCACTTT

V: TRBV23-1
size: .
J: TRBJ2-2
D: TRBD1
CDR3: CASSSSPPGQGAGELFF
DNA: TGCGCCAGCAGCTCCTCCCCGCCGGGACAGGGGGCCGGGGAGCTGTTTTTT

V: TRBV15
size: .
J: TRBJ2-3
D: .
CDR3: CATSPGLSTDTQYF
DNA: TGTGCCACCAGCCCAGGGTTGAGCACAGATACGCAGTATTTT

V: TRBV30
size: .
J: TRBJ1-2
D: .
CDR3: CAWGGSRGVWGYTF
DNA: TGTGCCTGGGGCGGTAGTCGGGGAGTGTGGGGCTACACCTTC

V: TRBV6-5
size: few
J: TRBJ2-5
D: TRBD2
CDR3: CASSSTWGLVGETQYF
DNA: TGTGCCAGCAGTTCTACATGGGGACTAGTAGGAGAGACCCAGTACTTC

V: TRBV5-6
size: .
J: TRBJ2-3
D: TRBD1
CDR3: CASSPDREDTQYF
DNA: TGTGCCAGCAGCCCCGACAGGGAGGATACGCAGTATTTT

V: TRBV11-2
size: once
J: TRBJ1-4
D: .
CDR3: CASSIRDNLFF
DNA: TGTGCCAGCAGCATCCGGGACAATCTGTTTTTT

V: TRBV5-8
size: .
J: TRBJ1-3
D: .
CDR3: CASSPTGFGNTIYF
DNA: TGTGCCAGCAGCCCCACAGGGTTCGGAAACACCATATATTTT

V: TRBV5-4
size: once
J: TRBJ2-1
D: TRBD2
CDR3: CASAGTSPYNEQFF
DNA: TGTGCCTCTGCGGGGACTAGCCCTTACAATGAGCAGTTCTTC

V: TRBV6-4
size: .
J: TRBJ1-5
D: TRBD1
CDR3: CASTRDRKGDQPQHF
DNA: TGTGCCAGCACCCGGGACAGGAAAGGAGATCAGCCCCAGCATTTT

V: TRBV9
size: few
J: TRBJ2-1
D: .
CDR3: CASSATGTPYNEQFF
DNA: TGTGCCAGCAGCGCCACCGGGACACCGTACAATGAGCAGTTCTTC

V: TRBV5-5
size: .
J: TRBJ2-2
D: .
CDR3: CASSFPSAGTGELFF
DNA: TGTGCCAGCAGCTTTCCCAGCGCTGGCACCGGGGAGCTGTTTTTT

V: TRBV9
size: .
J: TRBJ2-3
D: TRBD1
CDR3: CASSVGRTGGMDTQYF
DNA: TGTGCCAGCAGCGTAGGAAGAACAGGGGGTATGGATACGCAGTATTTT

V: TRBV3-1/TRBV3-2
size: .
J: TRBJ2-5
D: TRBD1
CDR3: CASSQGTPGQGSGTQYF
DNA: TGTGCCAGCAGCCAAGGGACTCCGGGACAGGGGTCGGGGACCCAGTACTTC

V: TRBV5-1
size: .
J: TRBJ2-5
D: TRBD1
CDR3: CASSSGQGAYQETQYF
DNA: TGCGCCAGCAGCTCGGGACAGGGGGCTTACCAAGAGACCCAGTACTTC

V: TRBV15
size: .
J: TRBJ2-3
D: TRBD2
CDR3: CATTEALAGGTDTQYF
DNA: TGTGCCACCACCGAAGCTTTAGCGGGGGGCACAGATACGCAGTATTTT

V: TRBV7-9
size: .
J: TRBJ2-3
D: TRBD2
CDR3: CASSLEAGADTQYF
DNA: TGTGCCAGCAGCTTAGAAGCGGGGGCAGATACGCAGTATTTT

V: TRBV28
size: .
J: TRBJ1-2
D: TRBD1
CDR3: CASSFGQENYGYTF
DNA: TGTGCCAGCAGTTTCGGACAGGAAAACTATGGCTACACCTTC

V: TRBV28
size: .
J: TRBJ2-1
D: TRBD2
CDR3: CASSSVAGGPYNEQFF
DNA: TGTGCCAGCAGTTCCGTAGCGGGAGGACCCTACAATGAGCAGTTCTTC

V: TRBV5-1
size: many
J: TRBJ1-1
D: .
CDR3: CASSLKQDTEAFF
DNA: TGCGCCAGCAGCTTGAAGCAGGACACTGAAGCTTTCTTT

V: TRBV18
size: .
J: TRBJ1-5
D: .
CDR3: CASSRWGESNQPQHF
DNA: TGTGCCAGCTCACGGTGGGGAGAGAGCAATCAGCCCCAGCATTTT

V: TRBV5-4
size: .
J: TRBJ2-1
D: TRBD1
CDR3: CASSLDRGNEQFF
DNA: TGTGCCAGCAGCTTGGACAGGGGGAATGAGCAGTTCTTC

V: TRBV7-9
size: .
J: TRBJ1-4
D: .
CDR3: CASSRGLNEKLFF
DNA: TGTGCCAGCAGCCGCGGCCTTAATGAAAAACTGTTTTTT

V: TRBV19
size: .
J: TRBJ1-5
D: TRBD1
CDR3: CASSIWGRDRYQPQHF
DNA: TGTGCCAGTAGTATTTGGGGGCGGGACAGGTATCAGCCCCAGCATTTT

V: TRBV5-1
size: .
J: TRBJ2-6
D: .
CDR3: CASSLEPGGTPYSGANVLTF
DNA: TGCGCCAGCAGCTTGGAGCCAGGGGGGACTCCTTACTCTGGGGCCAACGTCCTGACTTTC

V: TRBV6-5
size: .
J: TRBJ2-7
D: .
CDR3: CASSYVRGNEQYF
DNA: TGTGCCAGCAGTTACGTCAGGGGTAACGAGCAGTACTTC

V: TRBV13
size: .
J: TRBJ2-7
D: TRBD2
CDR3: CASSLTSGSSEQYF
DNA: TGTGCCAGCAGCTTAACTAGCGGGAGTTCCGAGCAGTACTTC

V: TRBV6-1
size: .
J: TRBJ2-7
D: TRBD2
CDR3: CASSARLAGVVYEQYF
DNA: TGTGCCAGCAGTGCCAGACTAGCGGGAGTTGTTTACGAGCAGTACTTC

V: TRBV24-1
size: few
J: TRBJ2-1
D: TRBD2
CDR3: CATSARGLATNNEQFF
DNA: TGTGCCACCAGTGCCCGGGGACTAGCGACTAACAATGAGCAGTTCTTC

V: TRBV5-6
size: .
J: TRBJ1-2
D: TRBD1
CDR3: CASSWDRGLRGYTF
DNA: TGTGCCAGCAGCTGGGACAGGGGGCTACGAGGCTACACCTTC

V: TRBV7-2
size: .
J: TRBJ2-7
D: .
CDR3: CASSETSYEQYF
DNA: TGTGCCAGCAGCGAGACTTCTTACGAGCAGTACTTC

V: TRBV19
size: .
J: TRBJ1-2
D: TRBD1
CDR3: CATSQQGAPYYGYTF
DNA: TGTGCCACCAGCCAACAGGGGGCCCCCTACTATGGCTACACCTTC

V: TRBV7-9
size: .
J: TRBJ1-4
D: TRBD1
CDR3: CASSRTGLDEKLFF
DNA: TGTGCCAGCAGCCGGACAGGGTTGGATGAAAAACTGTTTTTT

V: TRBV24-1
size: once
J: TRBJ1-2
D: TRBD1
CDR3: CATSVQGAVSYGYTF
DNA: TGTGCCACCAGTGTGCAGGGGGCCGTCTCCTATGGCTACACCTTC

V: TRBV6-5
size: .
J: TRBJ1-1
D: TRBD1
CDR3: CASRAGQGIGTEAFF
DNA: TGTGCCAGCAGAGCGGGACAGGGAATTGGCACTGAAGCTTTCTTT

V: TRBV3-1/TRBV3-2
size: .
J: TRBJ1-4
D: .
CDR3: CASSRRSANEKLFF
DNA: TGTGCCAGCAGCCGCAGGTCAGCTAATGAAAAACTGTTTTTT

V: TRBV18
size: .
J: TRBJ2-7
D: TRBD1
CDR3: CASAPGQGLSYEQYF
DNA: TGTGCCAGCGCACCGGGACAGGGCCTCTCCTACGAGCAGTACTTC

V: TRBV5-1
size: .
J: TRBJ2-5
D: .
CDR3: CASSLGGGQETQYF
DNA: TGCGCCAGCAGCTTGGGGGGCGGACAAGAGACCCAGTACTTC